Sequencing of this T cell receptor beta chain was carried out in a study of PD-1 blockade in classical Hodgkin lymphoma. All patients relapsed after autologous stem cell transplantation, and brentuximab vedotin exposure varied. Here immunoSEQ multiplex PCR was the method, and the copy in TCRdb shows in-frame clones only, minus some. The table lists tens of thousands of clones, just under 80% of them singletons. This CDR3 spans 18 amino acids. V dropped 4 bases and J dropped 1; count of bases not matched to a gene: 11. CDR1 SEHNR and CDR2 FQNEAQ come from the germline V gene (reference sequence). The clonotype originates from a human donor with classical Hodgkin lymphoma. The sequencing here drew on peripheral blood mononuclear cells (PBMCs), taken at baseline. J is TRBJ2-7 and V is TRBV7-9; 12 nucleotides match TRBD2. CDR3 nucleotide sequence: TGTGCCAGCAGCTCACGGACTAGCGGGGACCCCGGGTCCTACGAGCAGTACTTC. It encodes CASSSRTSGDPGSYEQYF.